Each of the 3 T cell receptor beta chains below was sequenced from the same sample in a study of early T cells in non-severe SARS-CoV-2 infection (dated by TCRdb to the early 2020s). Receptor amplification or capture employed 5' RACE. The listed sequencing device is NextSeq 500. TCRdb redid the processing of the public reads, applying fastp at Q25 and MiXCR, and retained in-frame beta chains. Every distinct CDR3 protein forms one entry, paired with its most common genes and DNA. The sample table shows more than 45,000 distinct CDR3 sequences, and less than 15% are seen once. 9.5% to 13% of the sample goes to the ten largest clones. Specimen: whole blood. These receptors were collected from an adult who was a healthcare worker with PCR-confirmed SARS-CoV-2 infection or an uninfected control (not recorded which).

This clonotype showed up many times. This chain connects TRBV20-1 to TRBJ2-1; possibly TRBD2 for D (6 bases). Trimming took 2 bases from V and 3 from J, leaving 17 bases between them. CDR1 is DFQATT and CDR2 is SNEGSKA in the germline V gene (reference sequence). The CDR3 is made up of 16 amino acids. The CDR3 nucleotides are TGCAGTGCTAGACCGGTTAGGACTAAAGACTACAATGAGCAGTTCTTC. Its translation is CSARPVRTKDYNEQFF.

This clonotype has at least ten counts. The V call is TRBV2, the J call TRBJ1-2, with D possibly TRBD1 on 5 matching bases. There are 13 residues in the CDR3. Trimming removed 4 bases at V and 4 bases at J, with 10 bases between. Germline assignment: CDR1 SNHLY and CDR2 FYNNEI. The CDR3 DNA follows: TGTGCCAGCAGTGGGGGGATCGGCTATGGCTACACCTTC. It is translated as CASSGGIGYGYTF. Together with reference TRBV2 and TRBJ1-2, the CDR3 gives the full variable domain: EPEVTQTPSHQVTQMGQEVILRCVPISNHLYFYWYRQILGQKVEFLVSFYNNEISEKSEIFDDQFSVERPDGSNFTLKIRSTKLEDSAMYFCASSGGIGYGYTFGSGTRLTVV.

This clonotype was recorded many times. The chain joins TRBV25-1 to TRBJ1-5; 7 positions agree with TRBD1. The V gene end was trimmed by 7 bases and the J gene end by 6 bases; junction bases not matched to a gene: 12. The CDR3 length is 15 residues. The V gene's germline CDR1 is MGHDK and CDR2 SYGVNS. CDR3 DNA sequence: TGTGCCAGCAACCCGAACACAGGGGACGGTCAGCCCCAGCATTTT. This translates into CASNPNTGDGQPQHF.